Listed below are T cell receptor beta chains from one sample, sequenced in a study of T cell responses to AZD1222 COVID-19 vaccine. Repertoires were generated with immunoSEQ multiplex PCR, while TCRdb's copy carries only in-frame clones and drops some. The table has more than 140,000 clones, more than 85% seen once. The sample consisted of peripheral blood, taken on day 0 of MenACWY control vaccination. These receptors all stem from an adult in good health. The CDR3 runs from the conserved cysteine through the conserved F or W. D genes are given only for firm matches. Expanded clones are given a class, and other clones once, few, many or no size at all.

>TRBD1|-|TRBJ1-3|TRBV9
TGTGCCAGCAGCTTACGGGACAGGTCCTCTGGAAACACCATATATTTT
CASSLRDRSSGNTIYF
>-|-|TRBJ1-5|TRBV3-1/TRBV3-2
TGTGCCAGCAGCCACAGGGGTCCGGATCAGCCCCAGCATTTT
CASSHRGPDQPQHF
>-|-|TRBJ1-3|TRBV3-1/TRBV3-2
TGTGCCAGCAGCCACCCCAGACGTCGAAACACCATATATTTT
CASSHPRRRNTIYF
>-|-|TRBJ1-4|TRBV2
TGTGCCAGCAGTGACGTGTCCCTGGGTAGCGGACTGTTTTTT
CASSDVSLGSGLFF
>-|once|TRBJ1-1|TRBV5-4
TGTGCCAGCACCCCGGCAGAAATGAACACTGAAGCTTTCTTT
CASTPAEMNTEAFF
>-|-|TRBJ1-1|TRBV5-1
TGCGCCAGCAGCTTGAGGAAGGGGAGTGGCACTGAAGCTTTCTTT
CASSLRKGSGTEAFF
>TRBD1|-|TRBJ1-2|TRBV12-3/TRBV12-4
TGTGCCAGCAGACGACAGGGGGGCTATGGCTACACCTTC
CASRRQGGYGYTF
>-|-|TRBJ2-1|TRBV6-5
TGTGCCAGCAGTTTAGTAAATGGGAATGAGCAGTTCTTC
CASSLVNGNEQFF
>-|once|TRBJ1-2|TRBV19
TGTGCCAGTTCCCAGGGGTACGGCTATGGCTACACCTTC
CASSQGYGYGYTF
>-|once|TRBJ1-2|TRBV19
TGTGCCAGTAGTATAACGCGGCCGGTGAACTATGGCTACACCTTC
CASSITRPVNYGYTF
>-|-|TRBJ1-6|TRBV28
TGTGCCAGCAGTTTAGAGGGGGAGGGATATAATTCACCCCTCCACTTT
CASSLEGEGYNSPLHF
>-|-|TRBJ1-1|TRBV20-1
TGCAGTGCTAGTGACCGTACAGGGAACACTGAAGCTTTCTTT
CSASDRTGNTEAFF
>-|-|TRBJ2-7|TRBV6-5
TGTGCCAGCAGCCGGGGGGCTCGGTACGAGCAGTACTTC
CASSRGARYEQYF
>-|-|TRBJ1-2|TRBV15
TGTGCCACCAGCAGACAGGGTAGCTATGGCTACACCTTC
CATSRQGSYGYTF
>-|few|TRBJ1-2|TRBV2
TGTGCCAGCCACCAGGGATCTAACTATGGCTACACCTTC
CASHQGSNYGYTF
>-|-|TRBJ1-3|TRBV7-2
TGTGCCAGCAGCTTACAGAACTGGGGCTCTGGAAACACCATATATTTT
CASSLQNWGSGNTIYF
>-|-|TRBJ1-2|TRBV6-1
TGTGCCAGCAGTGAAGAATCGGGTCGATACTATGGCTACACCTTC
CASSEESGRYYGYTF
>-|-|TRBJ1-2|TRBV5-6
TGTGCCAGCAGCCACCCGACAGCGGACTCCTATGGCTACACCTTC
CASSHPTADSYGYTF
>TRBD2|-|TRBJ2-7|TRBV7-2
TGTGCCAGCAGCCTGGGAGGGGTGGCCTACGAGCAGTACTTC
CASSLGGVAYEQYF
>-|-|TRBJ1-5|TRBV19
TGTGCCAGTAGTATAGGCGCAGTGAACAATCAGCCCCAGCATTTT
CASSIGAVNNQPQHF
>-|-|TRBJ1-2|TRBV29-1
TGCAGCGTTGAAGGTCTAGAGGGGGGAGCTAACTATGGCTACACCTTC
CSVEGLEGGANYGYTF
>TRBD2|-|TRBJ2-5|TRBV6-4
TGTGCCAGCAGTGTGACGGGAGGGCTTCAAGAGACCCAGTACTTC
CASSVTGGLQETQYF
>-|-|TRBJ1-5|TRBV10-3
TGTGCCATCAGTGTAGGTAGCCAGGGAGCTCCCCAGCATTTT
CAISVGSQGAPQHF
>TRBD2|-|TRBJ2-3|TRBV9
TGTGCCAGCAGCGTATGGGACGGGAGGGCCACAGATACGCAGTATTTT
CASSVWDGRATDTQYF
>-|-|TRBJ2-5|TRBV27
TGTGCCAGCAGTAAGGGAACGGCCCAGTACTTC
CASSKGTAQYF
>-|-|TRBJ1-2|TRBV2
TGTGCCAGCAGCGCAAGTTTGGGAGGACACGGCTACACCTTC
CASSASLGGHGYTF
>TRBD1|few|TRBJ2-7|TRBV6-5
TGTGCCAGCAAGTTCACAGGGGGTAGTTACTACGAGCAGTACTTC
CASKFTGGSYYEQYF
>TRBD1|-|TRBJ2-7|TRBV19
TGTGCCAGTAGTATTGGACAGGGGAATTACGAGCAGTACTTC
CASSIGQGNYEQYF
>TRBD1|-|TRBJ1-1|TRBV14
TGTGCCAGCAGCCAAGCGGGACAGGGGGCCACTGAAGCTTTCTTT
CASSQAGQGATEAFF
>-|-|TRBJ2-5|TRBV5-8
TGTGCCAGCAGCTTTCTTTCGCTTCCGTACTTC
CASSFLSLPYF
>TRBD1|-|TRBJ2-7|TRBV10-2
TGCGCCAGCAGTCCAGGGGGAGAAAACTACGAGCAGTACTTC
CASSPGGENYEQYF
>TRBD1|once|TRBJ1-4|TRBV5-1
TGCGCCAGCAGCTTGAAGGACAGGGCAACTAATGAAAAACTGTTTTTT
CASSLKDRATNEKLFF
>-|-|TRBJ1-2|TRBV6-5
TGTGCCAGCACCTGGGGCATCGCCTTCGGAGGCTACACCTTC
CASTWGIAFGGYTF
>-|-|TRBJ2-7|TRBV5-3
TGTGCCAGAATTGATGGCGGGACGATGAATTACGAGCAGTACTTC
CARIDGGTMNYEQYF
>TRBD2|few|TRBJ2-3|TRBV6-4
TGTGCCAGCAGAGCGGGGGCCCCCACAGATACGCAGTATTTT
CASRAGAPTDTQYF
>-|-|TRBJ1-4|TRBV5-1
TGCGCCAGCAGCGAATCGTTTTCGGGTGAAAAACTGTTTTTT
CASSESFSGEKLFF
>TRBD1|-|TRBJ2-7|TRBV5-4
TGTGCCAGCCGAACAAGCCCGGGACAGGTCTCCTACGAGCAGTACTTC
CASRTSPGQVSYEQYF
>-|-|TRBJ1-2|TRBV5-4
TGTGCCAGCAGCACTGGGACTTATAACTATGGCTACACCTTC
CASSTGTYNYGYTF
>TRBD1|-|TRBJ1-6|TRBV5-6
TGTGCCAGCAGCTCTGGAGACAGGGACTCACCCCTCCACTTT
CASSSGDRDSPLHF
>-|-|TRBJ1-3|TRBV24-1
TGTGCCACCAGTAAGGGACGTTCGGCGGGGGACACCATATATTTT
CATSKGRSAGDTIYF
>TRBD1|-|TRBJ1-2|TRBV18
TGTGCCAGCTCACCACCCGGACAGGGGCCCCAAGTCTTC
CASSPPGQGPQVF
>-|-|TRBJ2-7|TRBV2
TGTGCCAGCAGTGAAGCGTCACTAAGTTACGAGCAGTACTTC
CASSEASLSYEQYF
>-|-|TRBJ2-3|TRBV6-1
TGTGCCAGCAGTGAAGTTAGTGCCGCAGATACGCAGTATTTT
CASSEVSAADTQYF
>-|-|TRBJ1-5|TRBV3-1/TRBV3-2
TGTGCCAGCAGCCAGCAGGGTTCCCATCAGCCCCAGCATTTT
CASSQQGSHQPQHF
>TRBD1|once|TRBJ1-2|TRBV27
TGTGCCAGCAGTTTATCGGGACAGTGGGGCTACACCTTC
CASSLSGQWGYTF
>TRBD1|-|TRBJ1-2|TRBV19
TGTGCCACCAGACAGGGTTATGGCTACACCTTC
CATRQGYGYTF
>-|once|TRBJ1-1|TRBV2
TGTGCCAGCAGTGACGGCCTCGTAGCTTTCTTT
CASSDGLVAFF
>-|-|TRBJ2-3|TRBV7-2
TGTGCCAGCAGCTTTTTTTCGTCAGATACGCAGTATTTT
CASSFFSSDTQYF
>-|-|TRBJ1-6|TRBV5-1
TGCGCCAGCAGCTTGCAGGGGCCGAATTCACCCCTCCACTTT
CASSLQGPNSPLHF
>-|-|TRBJ1-1|TRBV15
TGTGCCACCAGCAGATTGACTGAGGTGGACACTGAAGCTTTCTTT
CATSRLTEVDTEAFF
>-|-|TRBJ1-2|TRBV4-2
TGTGCCAGCAGCCAAGATCCCTCCTATGGCTACACCTTC
CASSQDPSYGYTF
>-|once|TRBJ1-2|TRBV7-8
TGTGCCAGCAGCTCCTATCGGATGGGGCTTAATCACCCTAACTATGGCTACACCTTC
CASSSYRMGLNHPNYGYTF
>-|-|TRBJ2-1|TRBV11-3
TGTGCCAGCAGCGAGATGGGGAATGAGCAGTTCTTC
CASSEMGNEQFF